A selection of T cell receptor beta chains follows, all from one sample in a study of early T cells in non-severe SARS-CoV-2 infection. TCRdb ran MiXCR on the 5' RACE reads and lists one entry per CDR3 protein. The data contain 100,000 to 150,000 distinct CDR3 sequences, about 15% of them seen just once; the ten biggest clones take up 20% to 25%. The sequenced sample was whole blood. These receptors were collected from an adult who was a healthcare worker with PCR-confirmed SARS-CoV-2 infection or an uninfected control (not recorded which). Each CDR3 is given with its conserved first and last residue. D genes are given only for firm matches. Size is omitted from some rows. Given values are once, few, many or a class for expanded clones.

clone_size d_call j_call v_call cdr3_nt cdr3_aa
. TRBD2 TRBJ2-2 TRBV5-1 TGCGCCAGCAGCTTGGGGACTAGTGACACCGGGGAGCTGTTTTTT CASSLGTSDTGELFF
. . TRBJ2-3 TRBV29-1 TGCGGCGTTACGCCCCCGGATACGCAGTATTTT CGVTPPDTQYF
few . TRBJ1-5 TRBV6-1 TGTGCCAGCACTGCGGGACCGCTCACCCAGCCCCAGCATTTT CASTAGPLTQPQHF
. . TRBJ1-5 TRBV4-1 TGCGCCAGCAGCCAAGTCTATGGCAATCAGCCCCAGCATTTT CASSQVYGNQPQHF
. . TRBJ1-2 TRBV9 TGTGCCAGCAGCCGTCCAGGGGTAGGTGGCTACACCTTC CASSRPGVGGYTF
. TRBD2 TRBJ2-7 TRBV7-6 TGTGCCAGCAGCTCGGGCGCTAGCGGGGGGTTCCTACGAGGCGAGCAGTACTTC CASSSGASGGFLRGEQYF
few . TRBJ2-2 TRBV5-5 TGTGCCAGCAGCCCCGGTTGGGTAGACGGGGAGCTGTTTTTT CASSPGWVDGELFF
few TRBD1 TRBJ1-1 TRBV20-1 TGCAGTGCAACAGGGGTGGTTCGGACTGAAGCTTTCTTT CSATGVVRTEAFF
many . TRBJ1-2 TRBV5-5 TGTGCCAGCAGCTTGGAACAGGTCTATGGCTACACCTTC CASSLEQVYGYTF
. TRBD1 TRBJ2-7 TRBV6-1 TGTGCCAGTAGATCACAGGGGATCTCCTACGAGCAGTACTTC CASRSQGISYEQYF
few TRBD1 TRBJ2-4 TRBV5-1 TGCGCCAGCAGCTTTGGACAGGGGGCATACATTCAGTACTTC CASSFGQGAYIQYF
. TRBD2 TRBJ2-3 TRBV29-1 TGCAGCGTGGCTAGAAGCGGGGAAGTAGCAGATACGCAGTATTTT CSVARSGEVADTQYF
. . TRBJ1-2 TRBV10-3 TGTGCCATCAGTGTCCTGACAGGAGGCTACACCTTC CAISVLTGGYTF
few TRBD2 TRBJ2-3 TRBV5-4 TGTGCCAGCAGCCCCGGGAGGGGCGAAGATACGCAGTATTTT CASSPGRGEDTQYF
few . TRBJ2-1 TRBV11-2 TGTGCCAGCAGCTTTGCCGGCTACAATGAGCAGTTCTTC CASSFAGYNEQFF
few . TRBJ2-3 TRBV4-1 TGCGCCAGCAGCCAACTTGTTAGTGGAGGCACAGATACGCAGTATTTT CASSQLVSGGTDTQYF
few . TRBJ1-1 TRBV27 TGTGCCAGCAGTTTTAGCAGAGGCGCTGAAGCTTTCTTT CASSFSRGAEAFF
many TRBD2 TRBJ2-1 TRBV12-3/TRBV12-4 TGTGCCAGTTCGGGACTAGGTCATGAGCAGTTCTTC CASSGLGHEQFF
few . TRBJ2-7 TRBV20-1 TGCAGTGTAGTCGGGGGTTACGAGCAGTACTTC CSVVGGYEQYF
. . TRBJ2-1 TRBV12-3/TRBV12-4 TGTGCCAGCAGAGGGGCCCTTGCGAGGTACAATGAGCAGTTCTTC CASRGALARYNEQFF
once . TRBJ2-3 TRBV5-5 TGTGCCAGCGGCAACGCGCCAACTAGCACAGATACGCAGTATTTT CASGNAPTSTDTQYF
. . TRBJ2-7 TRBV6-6 TGTGCCAGCAGAAAGCGGGACAGCTCCTACGAGCAGTACTTC CASRKRDSSYEQYF
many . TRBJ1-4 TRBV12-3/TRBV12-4 TGTGCCAGCAGACTTGGTCTCGATGAAAAACTGTTTTTT CASRLGLDEKLFF
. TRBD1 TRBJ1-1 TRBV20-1 TGCAGTGCTAGAGTCCCGGGACAGGGGACTGAAGCTTTCTTT CSARVPGQGTEAFF
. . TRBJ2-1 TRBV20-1 TGCAGTGCCATTACGGCTAGCGTAACCGGTGAGCAGTTCTTC CSAITASVTGEQFF
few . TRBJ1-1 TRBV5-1 TGCGCCAGCAGCTCCCTCAGGGGTGGCACTGAAGCTTTCTTT CASSSLRGGTEAFF
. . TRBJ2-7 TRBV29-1 TGCAGCGTTGAAATCGGGAGCGGCGAGCAGTACTTC CSVEIGSGEQYF
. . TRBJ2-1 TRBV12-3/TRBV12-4 TGTGCCAGCAGTTTAAGTCACAGGGTAAACACCAATGAGCAGTTCTTC CASSLSHRVNTNEQFF
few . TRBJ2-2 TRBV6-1 TGTGCCAGCAGTGAGGCCTACACCGGGGAGCTGTTTTTT CASSEAYTGELFF
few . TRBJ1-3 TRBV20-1 TGCAGTGCTAGGGACACCGGCTCTGGAAACACCATATATTTT CSARDTGSGNTIYF
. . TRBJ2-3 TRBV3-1 TGTGCCAGCAGCCAAGATCTTCGCACAGATACGCAGTATTTT CASSQDLRTDTQYF
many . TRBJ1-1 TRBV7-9 TGTGCCAGCAGCTTAGTTAACACTGAAGCTTTCTTT CASSLVNTEAFF
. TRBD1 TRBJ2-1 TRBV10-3 TGTGCCATCAAAGCCCCGGACAGGGAGCAGTTCTTC CAIKAPDREQFF
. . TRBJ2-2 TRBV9 TGTGCCAGCAGCGTCCAGGCCGGGGCCGGGGAGCTGTTTTTT CASSVQAGAGELFF
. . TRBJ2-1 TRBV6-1 TGTGCCAGCAGTCGGGGCTATTACAATGAGCAGTTCTTC CASSRGYYNEQFF
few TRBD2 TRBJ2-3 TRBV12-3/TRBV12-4 TGTGCCAGCAGAATTCGAGCGGGGGGTCACACAGATACGCAGTATTTT CASRIRAGGHTDTQYF
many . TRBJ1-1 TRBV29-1 TGCAGCGTTGAACCGCGGCCGAACACTGAAGCTTTCTTT CSVEPRPNTEAFF
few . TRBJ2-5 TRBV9 TGTGCCAGCAGCATTTCTGGGAGAGGAACCCAGTACTTC CASSISGRGTQYF
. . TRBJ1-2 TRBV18 TGTGCCAGCTCACCTTCCCAGGGTGGGGATCTCTATGGCTACACCTTC CASSPSQGGDLYGYTF
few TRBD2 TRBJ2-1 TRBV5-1 TGCGCCAGCAGCGTCGGGGGGTCGGCTTACAATGAGCAGTTCTTC CASSVGGSAYNEQFF
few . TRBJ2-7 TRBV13 TGTGCCAGCAGCTCCGGACTGGGGAGCTACGAGCAGTACTTC CASSSGLGSYEQYF
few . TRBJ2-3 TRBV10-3 TGTGCCATCAGTGAGACCGACCCACGAGATACGCAGTATTTT CAISETDPRDTQYF
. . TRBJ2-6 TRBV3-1 TGTGCCAGCAGCCAGGAGCGCTCTGGGGCCAACGTCCTGACTTTC CASSQERSGANVLTF
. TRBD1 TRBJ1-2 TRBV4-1 TGCGCCAGCAGCTCGCCCGTACAGGGGGACTATGGCTACACCTTC CASSSPVQGDYGYTF
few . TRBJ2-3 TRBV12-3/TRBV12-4 TGTGCCAGCAGTTTAATCAGTACAGATACGCAGTATTTT CASSLISTDTQYF